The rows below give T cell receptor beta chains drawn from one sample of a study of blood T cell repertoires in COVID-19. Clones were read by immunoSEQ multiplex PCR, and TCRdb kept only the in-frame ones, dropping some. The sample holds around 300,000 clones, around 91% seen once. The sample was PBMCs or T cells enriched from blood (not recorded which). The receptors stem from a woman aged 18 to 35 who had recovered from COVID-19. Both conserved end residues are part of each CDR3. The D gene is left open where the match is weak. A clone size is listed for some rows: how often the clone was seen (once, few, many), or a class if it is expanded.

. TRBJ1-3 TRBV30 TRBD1 TGTGCCTGGGACGGGACAGTCCTCGGAAACACCATATATTTT CAWDGTVLGNTIYF
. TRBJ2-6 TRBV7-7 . TGTGCTAGCAGCTTAGTCCCCAACTCTGGGGCCAACGTCCTGACTTTC CASSLVPNSGANVLTF
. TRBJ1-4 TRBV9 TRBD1 TGTGCCAGCAGCGTTGGGACGACAGGGTATGGCGAAAAACTGTTTTTT CASSVGTTGYGEKLFF
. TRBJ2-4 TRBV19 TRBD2 TGTGCCAGTAACACTCGGGGGACTAGCGAGAGCATTCAGTACTTC CASNTRGTSESIQYF
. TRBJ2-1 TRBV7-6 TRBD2 TGTGCCAGCAGATTTCGAGCGGGGGGAGATAATGAGCAGTTCTTC CASRFRAGGDNEQFF
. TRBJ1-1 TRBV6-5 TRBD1 TGTGCCAGCAGTCCAGAGACAGGGGTTGCCTGGGGCGCTTTCTTT CASSPETGVAWGAFF
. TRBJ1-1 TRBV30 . TGTGCCTGGAACTTCAAGAACACTGAAGCTTTCTTT CAWNFKNTEAFF
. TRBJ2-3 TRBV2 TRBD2 TGTGCCAGCAGAGGAGGAAGCGGGAGGACAGATACGCAGTATTTT CASRGGSGRTDTQYF
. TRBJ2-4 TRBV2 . TGTGCCAGCAGTGAAGTGGTACTAGCCAAAAACATTCAGTACTTC CASSEVVLAKNIQYF
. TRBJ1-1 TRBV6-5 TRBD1 TGTGCCAGCAGTCCTAGGGACAGTAGGAGCACTGAAGCTTTCTTT CASSPRDSRSTEAFF
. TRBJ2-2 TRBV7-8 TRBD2 TGTGCCAGCAGCATGGCTAGCGGGACCGTCACCGGGGAGCTGTTTTTT CASSMASGTVTGELFF
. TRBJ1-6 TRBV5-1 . TGCGCCAGCAGCTTAGAGGGCATGAATTCACCCCTCCACTTT CASSLEGMNSPLHF
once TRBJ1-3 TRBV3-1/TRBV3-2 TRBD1 TGTGCCAGCAGCCCGAAGGGACAGGGTTTCTCTGGAAACACCATATATTTT CASSPKGQGFSGNTIYF
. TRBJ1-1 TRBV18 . TGTGCCAGCTCACCACGGGGAGGGCCCGAGGCTTTCTTT CASSPRGGPEAFF
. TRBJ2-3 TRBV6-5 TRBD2 TGTGCCAGCAGTTACGGGACTAGCGGGGCAGATACGCAGTATTTT CASSYGTSGADTQYF
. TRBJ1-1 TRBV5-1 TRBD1 TGCGCCAGCAGTCGGGGTGGGACAGGGGGCGATTTCTTTTCGGCTTTCTTT CASSRGGTGGDFFSAFF
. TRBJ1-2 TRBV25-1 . TGTGCCAGCAGTGAATGGGACAGCTACACCTTC CASSEWDSYTF
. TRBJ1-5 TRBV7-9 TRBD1 TGTGCCAGCAGCTTAGGAGGACAGGGCAATCAGCCCCAGCATTTT CASSLGGQGNQPQHF
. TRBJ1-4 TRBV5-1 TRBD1 TGCGCCAGCAGCTTCTTGGGGACAGGGGAGGAAAAACTGTTTTTT CASSFLGTGEEKLFF
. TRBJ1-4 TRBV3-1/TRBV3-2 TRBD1 TGTGCCAGCAGCCAAGGGGTGGACAGGAAAGCGAATGAAAAACTGTTTTTT CASSQGVDRKANEKLFF
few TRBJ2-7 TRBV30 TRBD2 TGTGCCTGGAGTTCGGGCGAGGGAGGGTTTTACGAGCAGTACTTC CAWSSGEGGFYEQYF
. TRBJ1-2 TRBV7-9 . TGTGCCAGCAGCTTAGAGGGAGGCTATGGCTACACCTTC CASSLEGGYGYTF
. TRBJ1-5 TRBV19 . TGTGCCAGTAGTATAGTTGAGGCAGTCTATCAGCCCCAGCATTTT CASSIVEAVYQPQHF
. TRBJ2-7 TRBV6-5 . TGTGCCAGCAGTTTTACAGGGCAACCCTACGAGCAGTACTTC CASSFTGQPYEQYF
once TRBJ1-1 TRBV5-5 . TGTGCCAGCAACACCGGGTCGGCCACTGAAGCTTTCTTT CASNTGSATEAFF
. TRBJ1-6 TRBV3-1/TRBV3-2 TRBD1 TGTGCCAGCAGCCACGGACAGGGCTCACCCCTCCACTTT CASSHGQGSPLHF
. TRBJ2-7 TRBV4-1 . TGCGCCAGCAGCCACGCCGAGGGACTTCGGGACGAGCAGTACTTC CASSHAEGLRDEQYF
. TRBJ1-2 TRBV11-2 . TGTGCCAGCAGCCCCCATTCCTATGGCTACACCTTC CASSPHSYGYTF
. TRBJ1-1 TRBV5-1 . TGCGCCAGCAGCTTGTTGGGGGGAAACACTGAAGCTTTCTTT CASSLLGGNTEAFF
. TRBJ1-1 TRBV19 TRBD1 TGTGCCAGTAGCACGGGGACAGGGATTGACACTGAAGCTTTCTTT CASSTGTGIDTEAFF
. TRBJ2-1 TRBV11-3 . TGTGCCAGCAGCTCAGGGGATAAGCAGTTCTTC CASSSGDKQFF
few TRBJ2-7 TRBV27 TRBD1 TGTGCCAGCAGGTCAGACAGGGTCTCCTACGAGCAGTACTTC CASRSDRVSYEQYF
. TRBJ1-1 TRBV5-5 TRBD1 TGTGCCAGCAGCGCCTGGACAGGGGACACTGAAGCTTTCTTT CASSAWTGDTEAFF
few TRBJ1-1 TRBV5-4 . TGTGCCAGCAGCTCCGGGACATTTGAAGCTTTCTTT CASSSGTFEAFF
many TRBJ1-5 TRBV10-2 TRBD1 TGCGCCAGCAGGGACAGGGTAGGACAGCCCCAGCATTTT CASRDRVGQPQHF
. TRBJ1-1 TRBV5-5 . TGTGCCAGCAGCCCGGGAGGGCCGGGGGCGAGGAACACTGAAGCTTTCTTT CASSPGGPGARNTEAFF
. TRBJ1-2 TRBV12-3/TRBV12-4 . TGTGCCAGCAGCCCCGGGGGCTATGGCTACACCTTC CASSPGGYGYTF
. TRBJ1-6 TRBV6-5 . TGTGCCAGCACGCCCCGAGGCTCCTATAATTCACCCCTCCACTTT CASTPRGSYNSPLHF
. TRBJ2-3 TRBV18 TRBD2 TGTGCCAGCTCACCACCTTCCCGCGGGAGTTCCGATACGCAGTATTTT CASSPPSRGSSDTQYF
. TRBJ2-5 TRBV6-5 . TGTGCCAGCAGTTTTGCTGGGGCAGAGACCCAGTACTTC CASSFAGAETQYF
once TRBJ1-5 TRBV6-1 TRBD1 TGTGCCAGCAGTGAAGGGACAGGGAGGGGTCAGCCCCAGCATTTT CASSEGTGRGQPQHF
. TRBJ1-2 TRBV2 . TGTGCCAGCGACAGCTTTAACTATGGCTACACCTTC CASDSFNYGYTF
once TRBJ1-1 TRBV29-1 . TGCAGCGTTGAAAACAGGGTGGACACTGAAGCTTTCTTT CSVENRVDTEAFF
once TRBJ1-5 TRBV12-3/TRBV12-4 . TGTGCCAGCAGCCAGGACATCAATCAGCCCCAGCATTTT CASSQDINQPQHF
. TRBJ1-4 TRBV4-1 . TGCGCCAGCAGCCAAGTAGGGGGTTTGGATGAAAAACTGTTTTTT CASSQVGGLDEKLFF
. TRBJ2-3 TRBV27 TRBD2 TGTGCCAGCAGTCCCGGACTAGCTACAGATACGCAGTATTTT CASSPGLATDTQYF
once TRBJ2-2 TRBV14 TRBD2 TGTGCCAGCAGCCCCAGACGACTAGCCACAGGAACCGGGGAGCTGTTTTTT CASSPRRLATGTGELFF
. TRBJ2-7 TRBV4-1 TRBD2 TGCGCCAGCAGCCCCCCCCTCCCGGGGGGGTTCGACGAGCAGTACTTC CASSPPLPGGFDEQYF